This passage covers 29 T cell receptor beta chains from one sample sequenced in a study of blood T cells in healthy people across ages. Primers used in a second PCR of roughly 6 to 12 cycles were a sample-barcoded 5' primer and a J-beta primer mix. MiXCR, run by TCRdb on the 5' RACE reads, gives a single entry per CDR3 protein. The sample lists about 680,000 distinct CDR3 sequences; more than 40% were seen once. The sample taken for sequencing was blood. All receptors derive from an older woman in good health.

The chain carries TRBV10-3 and TRBJ2-5; the D gene is possibly TRBD1 (7 bases). The V end lost 3 bases, the J end lost 11 bases, and 28 bases lay between the germline ends. The CDR3 contains 17 residues. Germline values: CDR1 ENHRY, CDR2 SYGVKD. The CDR3: CAISDKQGRLVGNEQYF. The CDR3 coding sequence is TGTGCCATCAGTGACAAACAGGGGCGACTAGTTGGCAATGAGCAGTACTTC.

This clonotype showed up many times. The rearrangement joins TRBV20-1 to TRBJ2-3; weak D call: TRBD2 (5 bases). The CDR3 totals 14 residues. CDR1 and CDR2 from the germline V gene are DFQATT and SNEGSKA (reference sequence). The germline V and J ends were trimmed by 5 bases and 4 bases, with 16 bases remaining between them. This CDR3 reads CSASDSGSSDTQYF. CDR3 nucleotides: TGCAGTGCTTCGGACTCGGGGTCTTCAGATACGCAGTATTTT.

With regard to this clonotype: A read error may produce the germline difference seen at one junction end. This chain connects TRBV3-1 to TRBJ1-1; D remains unclear. The CDR3 is 15 amino acids. Looked up from germline, CDR1 is LGHDT and CDR2 is YNNKEL (reference sequence). The CDR3, as DNA: TGTGCCAGCAGCCAGGCCCCCGGGGTTAACACTGAAGCATTCTTT. Protein sequence: CASSQAPGVNTEAFF. Together with reference TRBV3-1 and TRBJ1-1, the CDR3 gives the full variable domain: DTAVSQTPKYLVTQMGNDKSIKCEQNLGHDTMYWYKQDSKKFLKIMFSYNNKELIINETVPNRFSPKSPDKAHLNLHINSLELGDSAVYFCASSQAPGVNTEAFFGQGTRLTVV.

The chain recombines TRBV5-6 with TRBJ2-7; no firm D call. CDR1 and CDR2 from the germline V gene are SGHDT and YYEEEE. The CDR3 consists of 14 residues. With 0 bases removed from V and 4 bases from J, the gap between germline ends came to 11 bases. The CDR3 sequence: CASSLAYSLYEQYF. The CDR3 DNA follows: TGTGCCAGCAGCTTGGCCTACAGCCTATACGAGCAGTACTTC.

A few counts support this clonotype. CDR3 DNA: TGCAGTGCTAGCCCGACTAGCGGGAGCTACGAGCAGTACTTC. Translation gives CSASPTSGSYEQYF. The V call is TRBV20-1, the J call TRBJ2-7; 12 nucleotides align to TRBD2. The germline CDR1 and CDR2 sequences are DFQATT and SNEGSKA (reference sequence). The CDR3 has 14 residues. V was clipped by 3 bases and J by 3 bases; unmatched bases: 3.

The J gene is TRBJ2-1, the V gene TRBV7-2, with D uncertain. Trimming shortened V by 3 bases and J by 4 bases, and 7 bases separated the two germline ends. Germline V gene sequence: CDR1 SGHTA, CDR2 FQGNSA. The CDR3 consists of 13 residues. The CDR3 coding sequence is TGTGCCAGCAGCTTGCTCCAGTACAATGAGCAGTTCTTC. Translation gives CASSLLQYNEQFF.

On this clonotype itself: At one of its ends the junction is not consistent with the germline gene, which may arise from a read error. The V call is TRBV5-6, the J call TRBJ1-2; D is unresolved. This CDR3 is built from 16 residues. Per the germline V gene, CDR1 is SGHDT and CDR2 is YYEEEE. The CDR3 region has the DNA TGTGCCGGCAGCTTGGCCGGCGCCTTATTAAACTATGGCTACACCTTC. Translation: CAGSLAGALLNYGYTF.

Comments on this clonotype: At one end, the junction sequence differs from germline, possibly due to a read error. The chain is built from TRBV30 and TRBJ2-7; D perhaps matches TRBD2 (5 bases). The V gene's germline CDR1 is GTSNPN and CDR2 SVGIG (reference sequence). The CDR3 sequence is 11 residues long. CDR3 region: CAGSPGYEQYF. The CDR3 DNA follows: TGTGCCGGGAGTCCCGGCTACGAGCAGTACTTC.

The CDR3 nucleotides read TGCAGCGTCCTCGCGACAACTACAGGGGAGACCCAGTACTTC. Translating gives CSVLATTTGETQYF. This chain connects TRBV29-1 to TRBJ2-7; TRBD1 is a possible D gene (6 bases). The DNA end is a closer match to TRBJ2-5, so the J assignment may be wrong. Germline V CDR1 and CDR2: SQVTM, ANQGSEA. This CDR3 comprises 14 residues.

The V and J genes are TRBV2 and TRBJ2-3, with a tentative D call TRBD2 (6 bases). V was pared by 11 bases and J by 0 bases, with 15 bases between. This CDR3 has 14 residues. CDR1 is SNHLY, CDR2 FYNNEI, per germline. CDR3 sequence: CAGGIGTSTDTQYF. The CDR3, as DNA: TGTGCCGGGGGGATAGGTACTAGCACAGATACGCAGTATTTT.

The chain couples TRBV20-1 to TRBJ2-1; 9 bases align to TRBD1. The CDR3 runs 15 residues. CDR1 and CDR2 (germline): DFQATT, SNEGSKA (reference sequence). With V trimmed by 1 base and J by 6 bases, 7 bases remained unmatched. CDR3: CSARVQGAGSNEQFF. The CDR3, as DNA: TGCAGTGCTAGAGTACAGGGGGCGGGTTCCAATGAGCAGTTCTTC.

The chain joins TRBV7-8 to TRBJ2-3; the D call may be TRBD1 or TRBD2 (6 bases each). CDR3 length: 18 residues. Trimming took off 5 bases at V and 3 bases at J, with 24 bases between the two ends. Germline CDR1 reads SGHVS; CDR2 reads FQNEAQ. CDR3: CASSPNLLGGGLTDTQYF. CDR3 sequence (DNA): TGTGCCAGCAGCCCGAACTTACTAGGAGGGGGTTTGACAGATACGCAGTATTTT.

This clonotype showed up just a few times. The CDR3: CASSYALWINTEAFF. CDR3 sequence (DNA): TGTGCCAGCAGTTACGCGCTGTGGATAAACACTGAAGCTTTCTTT. The chain uses TRBV6-6 and TRBJ1-1, with D unresolved. The CDR3 totals 15 residues. The V end lost 2 bases, the J end lost 2 bases, and 12 bases lay between the germline ends. Germline CDR1 reads MNHNY; CDR2 reads SVGAGI (reference sequence).

This clonotype appeared a few times. This chain connects TRBV6-1 to TRBJ2-3; 11 positions agree with TRBD1. V shed 6 bases and J 1 base; nucleotides not matched to a gene: 3. The CDR3 loop spans 15 amino acids. Per the germline V gene, CDR1 is MNHNS and CDR2 is SASEGT. CDR3 in amino acids: CASRAGQGGTDTQYF. As DNA, the CDR3 is TGTGCCAGCAGGGCGGGACAGGGGGGCACAGATACGCAGTATTTT.

This clonotype came up a few times. CDR3 loop: CASRHEAGELFF. The CDR3 region has the DNA TGTGCCAGCAGACACGAAGCCGGGGAGCTGTTTTTT. The V and J genes are TRBV7-2 and TRBJ2-2, with D uncertain. V was pared by 6 bases and J by 6 bases, with 8 bases between. In germline, CDR1 is SGHTA, CDR2 FQGNSA. This CDR3 has 12 amino acids.

In its sample, this clonotype was seen a few times. The chain is built from TRBV10-3 and TRBJ2-3, with D maybe TRBD2 (5 bases). The CDR3 loop spans 14 amino acids. The ends were cut back, 6 bases at V and 0 bases at J, with 10 bases in the middle. The V gene's germline CDR1 is ENHRY and CDR2 SYGVKD. The CDR3: CAIRTTTSTDTQYF. In nucleotides, the CDR3 is TGTGCCATCAGGACTACCACTAGCACAGATACGCAGTATTTT.

The chain recombines TRBV4-1 with TRBJ2-5, with 11 nucleotides matching TRBD2. The end of the DNA fits TRBJ2-7 better, so the J call may be wrong. Per the germline V gene, CDR1 is MGHRA and CDR2 is YSYEKL. The CDR3 is 16 amino acids. The CDR3 DNA is TGCGCCAGCAGCCAAGGGACTAGCGGGTTTATTTACGAGCAGTACTTC. It codes for CASSQGTSGFIYEQYF.

Only one count was recorded for this clonotype. This rearrangement joins TRBV7-9 to TRBJ1-1; D may be TRBD1 (6 bases). CDR3 length equals 15 residues. V lost 6 bases and J 3 bases, leaving 17 bases between the germline ends. CDR1 SEHNR and CDR2 FQNEAQ come from the germline V gene (reference sequence). This CDR3 is CASRGNRVGDTEAFF. CDR3 DNA sequence: TGTGCCAGCAGGGGCAACAGGGTTGGGGACACTGAAGCTTTCTTT.

This chain links TRBV7-2 with TRBJ1-2, with TRBD1 identical over 7 bases. The ends lost 1 base at V and 7 bases at J; junction bases unmatched: 9. The CDR3 loop spans 15 amino acids. The germline V gene encodes CDR1 SGHTA and CDR2 FQGNSA. CDR3 sequence (DNA): TGTGCCAGCAGCTTAGAGGGCAGGGGGATGAGTGGCTACACCTTC. Its translation is CASSLEGRGMSGYTF.

The rearrangement joins TRBV5-1 to TRBJ1-1, with a possible D match to TRBD1 (5 bases). Germline loops: CDR1 SGHRS, CDR2 YFSETQ. The CDR3 is made up of 16 amino acids. V was shortened by 2 bases and J by 0 bases, with 14 bases between the two germline ends. In DNA form, the CDR3 reads TGCGCCAGCAGCTTCGACGGGGACGGAATGAACACTGAAGCTTTCTTT. This translates into CASSFDGDGMNTEAFF.

The V and J genes are TRBV29-1 and TRBJ1-1, with 11 nucleotides matching TRBD1. CDR1 is SQVTM and CDR2 is ANQGSEA in the germline V gene. V lost 4 bases, J lost 8 bases, and 15 bases stayed unmatched. This CDR3 spans 16 amino acids. DNA for the CDR3: TGCAGCGTTGCCGGACAGGGGGCTTACTCGGGGGGAGAAGCTTTCTTT. The encoded protein is CSVAGQGAYSGGEAFF.

There are a few counts of this clonotype. The V and J genes are TRBV2 and TRBJ1-5; D unclear. V was trimmed by 0 bases and J by 4 bases, leaving 10 bases between them. The CDR3 has 15 amino acids. Germline V CDR1 and CDR2: SNHLY, FYNNEI. CDR3 in amino acids: CASSEAGGENQPQHF. CDR3 bases: TGTGCCAGCAGTGAAGCAGGCGGGGAGAATCAGCCCCAGCATTTT.

This clonotype was seen a single time. The rearrangement uses TRBV20-1 and TRBJ1-1; D not certain. The V end lost 2 bases, the J end lost 6 bases, and 13 bases lay between the germline ends. The CDR3 is 13 amino acids. Germline loops: CDR1 DFQATT, CDR2 SNEGSKA (reference sequence). The CDR3 DNA reads as TGCAGTGCTAGAAAACTGCGGGAGGCTGAAGCTTTCTTT. This translates into CSARKLREAEAFF.

Turning to this clonotype: Relative to the germline gene, one junction end is altered; a read error may explain this. The chain uses TRBV27 and TRBJ2-2; no clear D. Germline loops: CDR1 MNHEY, CDR2 SMNVEV (reference sequence). The CDR3 has 12 amino acids. The CDR3 reads CAISLIPGELFF. The DNA of the CDR3 is TGTGCCATCAGTTTAATCCCCGGGGAGCTGTTTTTT.

The rearrangement uses TRBV4-1 and TRBJ2-3; 7 positions agree with TRBD2. Germline lookup yields CDR1 MGHRA and CDR2 YSYEKL. This CDR3 comprises 16 residues. The V and J ends lost 4 bases and 4 bases, in that order; junction bases with no gene match: 11. The CDR3 DNA reads TGCGCCAGCAGCCGTTCCGGGACTACCGGCCCAGATACGCAGTATTTT. Residues: CASSRSGTTGPDTQYF.

In its sample, this clonotype was seen once. The CDR3 sequence is CASSLVSGVVSEQYF. The CDR3 DNA reads TGTGCCAGCAGCTTAGTCTCAGGGGTTGTCAGCGAGCAGTACTTC. This sequence joins TRBV7-2 and TRBJ2-7; D might be TRBD1 (6 bases). Germline V gene data show CDR1 as SGHTA and CDR2 as FQGNSA. V lost 1 base and J 6 bases, leaving 16 bases between the germline ends. The length of the CDR3 is 15 residues.

This clonotype was picked up one time. This chain links TRBV6-1 with TRBJ2-7, with 9 bases fitting TRBD1. Germline V gene sequence: CDR1 MNHNS, CDR2 SASEGT. V shed 6 bases and J 4 bases; nucleotides not matched to a gene: 19. CDR3 length equals 18 residues. CDR3 DNA sequence: TGTGCCAGCAGCCGTTCCGGGACAGGGCCCTCATGGGGGTACGAGCAGTACTTC. This translates into CASSRSGTGPSWGYEQYF.

The chain joins TRBV24-1 to TRBJ2-5; 16 bases line up with TRBD2. The V gene's germline CDR1 is KGHDR and CDR2 SFDVKD. J was trimmed by 4 bases and V by 7 bases; bases with no gene match: 2. The CDR3 is 15 amino acids. For the CDR3, the DNA is TGTGCCACCAGGGGACTAGCGGGAGGGCCAGAGACCCAGTACTTC. Protein sequence: CATRGLAGGPETQYF.

The gene calls are TRBV12-5 and TRBJ2-1; TRBD1 agrees at 8 bases. The length of the CDR3 is 15 residues. The J segment lost 7 bases and the V segment lost 5 bases, leaving 10 bases of the junction unmatched. Germline-derived CDR1 and CDR2 are LGHNT and FRNRAP. The DNA for the CDR3 is TGTGCTAGTGGTCCAGGGACAGGTTTTGGTAATGAGCAGTTCTTC. It yields the protein CASGPGTGFGNEQFF.